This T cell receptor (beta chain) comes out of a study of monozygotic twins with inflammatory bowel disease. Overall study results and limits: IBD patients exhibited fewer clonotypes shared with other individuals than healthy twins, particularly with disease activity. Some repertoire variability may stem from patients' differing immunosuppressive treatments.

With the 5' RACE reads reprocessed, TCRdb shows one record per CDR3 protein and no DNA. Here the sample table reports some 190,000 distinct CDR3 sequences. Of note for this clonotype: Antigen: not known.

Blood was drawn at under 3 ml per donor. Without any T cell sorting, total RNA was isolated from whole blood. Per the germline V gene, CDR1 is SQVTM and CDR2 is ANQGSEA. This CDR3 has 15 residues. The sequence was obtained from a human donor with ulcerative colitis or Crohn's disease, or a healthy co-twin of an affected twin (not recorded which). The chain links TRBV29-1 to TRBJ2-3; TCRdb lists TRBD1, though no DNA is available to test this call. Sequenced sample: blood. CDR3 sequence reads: CSGWLGDSRSDTQYF.